Sequencing of this T cell receptor (beta chain) was carried out in a study of tumor-infiltrating lymphocytes in primary liver carcinoma. The CDR3 contains 17 residues. The V gene's germline CDR1 is MNHEY and CDR2 SVGAGI. The authors took blood RNA from unsorted whole blood and also extracted germline DNA. Study results and caveats: Blood trailed tumors significantly in top-250-clone fraction (p = 0.039).

About this clonotype itself: Its cognate antigen is unknown. This may stem from a read error, because a much larger clone lies one nucleotide away.

A primer in the constant region served to generate TCR beta cDNA from roughly 450 ng of total RNA. Libraries covering TCR beta were generated through three nested multiplex PCR rounds (using a slightly modified ARM-PCR). TRBV1-TRBV30 forward primers paired with a C-beta reverse primer drove the first two PCR rounds, 10 cycles each. Each CDR3 protein gets one entry after TCRdb re-called the multiplex PCR reads with MiXCR. The sample has about 350,000 distinct CDR3 sequences; less than 65% are singletons. The source material was peripheral blood. The sequence derives from a middle-aged man with primary liver carcinoma and hepatitis B virus infection. This chain uses TRBV6-5 with TRBJ2-2; 9 nucleotides match TRBD2. The CDR3 reads CANSYSLAGVRTGELFF. The CDR3 DNA reads as TGTGCCAACAGTTATTCGTTAGCGGGAGTAAGAACCGGGGAGCTGTTTTTT.